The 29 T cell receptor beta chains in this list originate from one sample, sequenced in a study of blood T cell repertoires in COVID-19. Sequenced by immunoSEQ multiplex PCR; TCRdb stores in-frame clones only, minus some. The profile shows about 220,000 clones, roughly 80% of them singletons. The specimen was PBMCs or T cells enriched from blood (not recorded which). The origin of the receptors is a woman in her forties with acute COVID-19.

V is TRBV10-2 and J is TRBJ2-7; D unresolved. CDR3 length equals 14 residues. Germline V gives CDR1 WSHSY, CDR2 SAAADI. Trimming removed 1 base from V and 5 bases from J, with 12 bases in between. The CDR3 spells CASSELALADEQYF. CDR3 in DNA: TGCGCCAGCAGTGAGTTGGCCCTCGCCGACGAGCAGTACTTC.

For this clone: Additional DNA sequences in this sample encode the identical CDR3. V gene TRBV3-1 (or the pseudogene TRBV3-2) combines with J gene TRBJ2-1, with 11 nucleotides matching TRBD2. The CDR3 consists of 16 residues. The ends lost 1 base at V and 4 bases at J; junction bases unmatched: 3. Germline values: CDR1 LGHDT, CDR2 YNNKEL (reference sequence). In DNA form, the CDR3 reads TGTGCCAGCAGCCAAGGGGGACTAGCGGAGTACAATGAGCAGTTCTTC. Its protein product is CASSQGGLAEYNEQFF.

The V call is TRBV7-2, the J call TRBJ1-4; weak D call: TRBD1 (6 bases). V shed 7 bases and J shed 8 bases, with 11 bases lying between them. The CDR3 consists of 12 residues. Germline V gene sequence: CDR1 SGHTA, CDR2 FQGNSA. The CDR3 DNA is TGTGCCAGCACCGTAGGGACAGAAAAACTGTTTTTT. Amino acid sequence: CASTVGTEKLFF.

The CDR3, as DNA: TGTGCCAGCAGAAAAGGGGGGCTAGCGGGGGGACGGTTGTACTTC. Translated: CASRKGGLAGGRLYF. The V call is TRBV27, the J call TRBJ2-7, with 11 nucleotides matching TRBD2. Trimming cost V 6 bases and J 12 bases; bases outside gene matches: 16. The CDR3 contains 15 residues. CDR1 MNHEY and CDR2 SMNVEV come from the germline V gene (reference sequence).

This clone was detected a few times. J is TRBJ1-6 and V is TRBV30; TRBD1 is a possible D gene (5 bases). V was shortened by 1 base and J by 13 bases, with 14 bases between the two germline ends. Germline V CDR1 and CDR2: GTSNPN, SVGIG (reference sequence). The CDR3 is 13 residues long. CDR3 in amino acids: CAWSDSLRGPLHF. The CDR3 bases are TGTGCCTGGAGTGACAGCCTCCGGGGGCCCCTCCACTTT.

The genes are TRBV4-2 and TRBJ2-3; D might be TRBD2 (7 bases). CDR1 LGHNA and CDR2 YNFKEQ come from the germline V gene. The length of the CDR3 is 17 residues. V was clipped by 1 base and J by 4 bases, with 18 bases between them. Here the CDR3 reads CASSQVGGRSGADTQYF. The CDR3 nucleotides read TGTGCCAGCAGCCAAGTCGGGGGGCGGTCCGGGGCAGATACGCAGTATTTT.

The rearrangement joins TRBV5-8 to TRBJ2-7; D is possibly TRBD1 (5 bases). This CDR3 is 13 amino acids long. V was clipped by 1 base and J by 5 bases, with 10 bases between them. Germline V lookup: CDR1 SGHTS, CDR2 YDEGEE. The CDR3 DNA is TGTGCCAGCAGCTTGCAGGGTAATAACGAGCAGTACTTC. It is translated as CASSLQGNNEQYF.

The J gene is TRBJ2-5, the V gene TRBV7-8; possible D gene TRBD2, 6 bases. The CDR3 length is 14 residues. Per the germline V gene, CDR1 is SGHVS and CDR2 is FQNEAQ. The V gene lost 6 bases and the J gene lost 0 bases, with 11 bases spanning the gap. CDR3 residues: CASSYRDYQETQYF. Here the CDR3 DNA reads TGTGCCAGCAGTTACCGGGACTACCAAGAGACCCAGTACTTC.

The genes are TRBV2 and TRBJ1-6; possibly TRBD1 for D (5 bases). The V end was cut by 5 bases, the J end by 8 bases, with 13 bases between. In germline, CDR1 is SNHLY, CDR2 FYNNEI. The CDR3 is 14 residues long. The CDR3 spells CASSLGGFDSPLHF. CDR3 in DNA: TGTGCCAGCAGTTTGGGGGGGTTTGATTCACCCCTCCACTTT.

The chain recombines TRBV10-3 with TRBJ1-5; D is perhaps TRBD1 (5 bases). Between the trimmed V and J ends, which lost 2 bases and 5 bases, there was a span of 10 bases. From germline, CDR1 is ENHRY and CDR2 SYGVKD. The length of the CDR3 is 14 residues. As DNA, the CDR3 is TGTGCCATCAGTGAGGAAGGGGTTTATCAGCCCCAGCATTTT. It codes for CAISEEGVYQPQHF.

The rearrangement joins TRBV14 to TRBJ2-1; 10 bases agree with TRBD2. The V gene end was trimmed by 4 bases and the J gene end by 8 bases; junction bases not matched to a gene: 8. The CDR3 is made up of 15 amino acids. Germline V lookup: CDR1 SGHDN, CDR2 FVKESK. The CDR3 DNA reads TGTGCCAGCAGCCGACCAGGGACTAGCGCAGATGAGCAGTTCTTC. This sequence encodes CASSRPGTSADEQFF.

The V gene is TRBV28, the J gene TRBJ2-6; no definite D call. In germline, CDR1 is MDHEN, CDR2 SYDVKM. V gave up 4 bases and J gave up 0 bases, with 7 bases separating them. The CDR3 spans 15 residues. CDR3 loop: CASSSQSSGANVLTF. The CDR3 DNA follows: TGTGCCAGCAGTTCACAGTCCTCTGGGGCCAACGTCCTGACTTTC.

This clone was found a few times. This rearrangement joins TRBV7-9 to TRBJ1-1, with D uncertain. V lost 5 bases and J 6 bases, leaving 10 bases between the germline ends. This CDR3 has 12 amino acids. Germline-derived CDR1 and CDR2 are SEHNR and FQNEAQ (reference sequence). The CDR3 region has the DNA TGTGCCAGCAGCGGACTGGGGTCTGAAGCTTTCTTT. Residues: CASSGLGSEAFF.

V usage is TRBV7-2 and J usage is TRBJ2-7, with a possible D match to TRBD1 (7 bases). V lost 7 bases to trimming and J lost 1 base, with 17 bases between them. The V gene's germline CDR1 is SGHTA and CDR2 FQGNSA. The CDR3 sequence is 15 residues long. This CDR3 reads CASTQPAGGSYEQYF. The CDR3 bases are TGTGCCAGCACCCAGCCGGCAGGGGGGTCCTACGAGCAGTACTTC.

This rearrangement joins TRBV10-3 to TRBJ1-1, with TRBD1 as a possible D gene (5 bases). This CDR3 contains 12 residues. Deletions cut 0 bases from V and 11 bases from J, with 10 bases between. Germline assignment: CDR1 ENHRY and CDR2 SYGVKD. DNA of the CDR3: TGTGCCATCAGTGAGTCTGGGGCTATGGCTTTCTTT. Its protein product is CAISESGAMAFF.

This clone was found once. CDR3 coding DNA: TGCGCCAGCAGCTTGGAGCCTAGCGCCAAAACCTACGAGCAGTACTTC. Protein sequence: CASSLEPSAKTYEQYF. The rearrangement uses TRBV5-1 and TRBJ2-7, with TRBD2 as a possible D gene (6 bases). CDR1 SGHRS and CDR2 YFSETQ come from the germline V gene. This CDR3 is built from 16 residues. The ends were cut back, 0 bases at V and 2 bases at J, with 15 bases in the middle.

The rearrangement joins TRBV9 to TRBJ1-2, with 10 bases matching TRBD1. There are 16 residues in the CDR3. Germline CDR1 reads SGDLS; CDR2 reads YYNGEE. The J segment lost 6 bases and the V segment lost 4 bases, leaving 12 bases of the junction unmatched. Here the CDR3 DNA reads TGTGCCAGCAGCTCCACCGGGACAGGGGAGAGAAATGGCTACACCTTC. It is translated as CASSSTGTGERNGYTF. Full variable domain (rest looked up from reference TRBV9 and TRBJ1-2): DSGVTQTPKHLITATGQRVTLRCSPRSGDLSVYWYQQSLDQGLQFLIQYYNGEERAKGNILERFSAQQFPDLHSELNLSSLELGDSALYFCASSSTGTGERNGYTFGSGTRLTVV.

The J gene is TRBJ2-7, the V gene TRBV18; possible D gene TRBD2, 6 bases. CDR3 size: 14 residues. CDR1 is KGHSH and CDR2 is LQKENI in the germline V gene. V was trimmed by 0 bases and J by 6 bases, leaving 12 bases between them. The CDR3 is CASSPPGGFSEQYF. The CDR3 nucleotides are TGTGCCAGCTCACCACCGGGGGGATTCAGCGAGCAGTACTTC.

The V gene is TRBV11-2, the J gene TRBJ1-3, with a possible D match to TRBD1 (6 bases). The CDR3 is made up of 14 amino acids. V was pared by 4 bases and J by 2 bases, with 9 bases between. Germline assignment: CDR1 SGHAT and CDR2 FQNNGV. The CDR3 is CASSSDRTGNTIYF. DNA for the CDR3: TGTGCCAGCAGCTCAGACAGGACTGGAAACACCATATATTTT.

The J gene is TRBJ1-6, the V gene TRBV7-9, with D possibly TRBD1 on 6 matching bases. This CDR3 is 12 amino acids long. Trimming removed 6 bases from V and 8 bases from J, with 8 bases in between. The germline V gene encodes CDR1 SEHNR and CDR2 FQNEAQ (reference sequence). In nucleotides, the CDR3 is TGTGCCAGCAGGGACAGCTATTCACCCCTCCACTTT. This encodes CASRDSYSPLHF.

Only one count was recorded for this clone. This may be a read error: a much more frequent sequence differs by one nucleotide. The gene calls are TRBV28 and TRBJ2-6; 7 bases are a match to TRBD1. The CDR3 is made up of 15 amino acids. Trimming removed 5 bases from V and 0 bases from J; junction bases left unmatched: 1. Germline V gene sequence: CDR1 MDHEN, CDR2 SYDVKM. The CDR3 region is CASSRDSSGANVLTF. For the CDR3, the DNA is TGTGCCAGCAGTCGGGACAGCTCTGGGGCCAACGTCCTGACTTTC.

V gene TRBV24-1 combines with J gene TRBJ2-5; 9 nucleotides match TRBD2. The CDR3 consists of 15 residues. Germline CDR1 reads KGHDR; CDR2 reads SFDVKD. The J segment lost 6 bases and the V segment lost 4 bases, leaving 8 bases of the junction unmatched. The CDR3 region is CATSDNRGGAKTQYF. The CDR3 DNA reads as TGTGCCACCAGTGACAACCGCGGGGGGGCGAAGACCCAGTACTTC.

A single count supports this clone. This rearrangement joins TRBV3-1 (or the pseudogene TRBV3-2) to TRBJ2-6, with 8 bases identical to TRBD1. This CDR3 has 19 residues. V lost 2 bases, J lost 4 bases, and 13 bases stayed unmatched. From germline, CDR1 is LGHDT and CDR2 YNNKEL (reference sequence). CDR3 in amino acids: CASSQLARTGRSGANVLTF. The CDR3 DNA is TGTGCCAGCAGCCAACTGGCAAGGACAGGGAGGTCCGGGGCCAACGTCCTGACTTTC.

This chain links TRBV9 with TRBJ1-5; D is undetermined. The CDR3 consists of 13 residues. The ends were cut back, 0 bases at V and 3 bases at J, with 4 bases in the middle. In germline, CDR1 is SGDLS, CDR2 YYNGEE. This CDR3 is CASSVDNNQPQHF. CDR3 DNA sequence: TGTGCCAGCAGCGTAGACAACAATCAGCCCCAGCATTTT.

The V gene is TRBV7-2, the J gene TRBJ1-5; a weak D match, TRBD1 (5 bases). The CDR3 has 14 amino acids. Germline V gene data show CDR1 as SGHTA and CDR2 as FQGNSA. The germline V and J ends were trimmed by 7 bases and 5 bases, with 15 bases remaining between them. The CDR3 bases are TGTGCCAGCACCAGGGCGGCGGGGGATCAGCCCCAGCATTTT. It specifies CASTRAAGDQPQHF.

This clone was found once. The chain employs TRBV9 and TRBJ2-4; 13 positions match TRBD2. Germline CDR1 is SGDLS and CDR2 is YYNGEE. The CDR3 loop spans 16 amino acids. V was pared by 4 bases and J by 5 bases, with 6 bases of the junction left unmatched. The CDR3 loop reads CASSPGLAGAENIQYF. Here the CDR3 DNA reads TGTGCCAGCAGCCCCGGACTAGCGGGGGCCGAAAACATTCAGTACTTC.

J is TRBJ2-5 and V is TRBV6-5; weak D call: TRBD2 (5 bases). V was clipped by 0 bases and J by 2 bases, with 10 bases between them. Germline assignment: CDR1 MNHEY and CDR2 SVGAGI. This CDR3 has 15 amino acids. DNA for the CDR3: TGTGCCAGCAGTTACTCCAGCGGTAGACAAGAGACCCAGTACTTC. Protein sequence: CASSYSSGRQETQYF.

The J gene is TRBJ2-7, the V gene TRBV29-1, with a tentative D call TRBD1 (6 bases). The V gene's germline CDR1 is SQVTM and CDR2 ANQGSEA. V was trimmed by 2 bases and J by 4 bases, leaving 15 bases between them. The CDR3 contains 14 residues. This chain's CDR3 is CSVELAGAQYEQYF. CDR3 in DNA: TGCAGCGTTGAACTGGCAGGGGCACAGTACGAGCAGTACTTC.

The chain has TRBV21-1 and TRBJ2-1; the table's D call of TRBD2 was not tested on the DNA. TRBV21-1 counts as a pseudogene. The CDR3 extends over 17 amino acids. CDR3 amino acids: CASSPRPIAGGKNEQFF. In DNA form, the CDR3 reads TGTGCCAGCAGCCCCCGGCCAATAGCGGGAGGTAAAAATGAGCAGTTCTTC.